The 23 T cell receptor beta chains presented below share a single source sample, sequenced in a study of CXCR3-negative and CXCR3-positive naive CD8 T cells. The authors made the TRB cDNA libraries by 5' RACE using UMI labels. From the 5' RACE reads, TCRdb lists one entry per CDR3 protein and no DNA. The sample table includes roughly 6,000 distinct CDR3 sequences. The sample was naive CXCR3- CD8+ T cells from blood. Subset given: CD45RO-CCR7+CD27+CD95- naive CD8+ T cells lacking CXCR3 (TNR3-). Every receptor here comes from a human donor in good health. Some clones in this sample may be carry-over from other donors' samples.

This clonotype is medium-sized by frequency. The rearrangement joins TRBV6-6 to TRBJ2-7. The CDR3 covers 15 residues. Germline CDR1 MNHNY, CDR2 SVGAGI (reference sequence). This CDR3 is CASSYSYEISYEQYF.

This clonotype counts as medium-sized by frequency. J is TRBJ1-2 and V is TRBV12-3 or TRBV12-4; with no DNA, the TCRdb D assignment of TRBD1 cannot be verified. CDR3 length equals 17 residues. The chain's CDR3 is CASSSEPPGQGAYGYTF.

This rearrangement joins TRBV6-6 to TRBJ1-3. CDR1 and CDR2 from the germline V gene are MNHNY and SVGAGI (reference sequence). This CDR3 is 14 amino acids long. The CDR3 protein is CASSYDTSGNTIYF.

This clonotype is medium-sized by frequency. This chain's CDR3 is CASSFSGSPYNEQFF. The chain combines TRBV19 with TRBJ2-1; the TRBD2 assignment by TCRdb is unverifiable without DNA. Germline lookup yields CDR1 LNHDA and CDR2 SQIVND (reference sequence). This CDR3 has 15 residues.

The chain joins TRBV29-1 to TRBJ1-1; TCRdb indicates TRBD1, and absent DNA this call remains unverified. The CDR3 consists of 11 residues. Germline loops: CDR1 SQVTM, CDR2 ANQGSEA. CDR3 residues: CSVTQGAEAFF.

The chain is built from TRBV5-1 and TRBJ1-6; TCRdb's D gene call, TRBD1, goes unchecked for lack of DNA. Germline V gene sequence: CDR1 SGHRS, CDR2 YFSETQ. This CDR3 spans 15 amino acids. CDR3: CASSPLDRESSPLHF.

The CDR3 reads CASSQDYESYSGANVLTF. V is TRBV14 and J is TRBJ2-6. The germline V gene has CDR1 SGHDN and CDR2 FVKESK. The CDR3 spans 18 residues.

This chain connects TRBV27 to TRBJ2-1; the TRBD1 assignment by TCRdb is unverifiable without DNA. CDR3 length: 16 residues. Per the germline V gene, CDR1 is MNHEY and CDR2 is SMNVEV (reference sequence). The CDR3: CASSSTGFSSNNEQFF.

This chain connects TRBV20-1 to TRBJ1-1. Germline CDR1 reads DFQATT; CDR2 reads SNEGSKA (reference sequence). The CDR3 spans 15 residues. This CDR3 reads CSARDIGTADTEAFF.

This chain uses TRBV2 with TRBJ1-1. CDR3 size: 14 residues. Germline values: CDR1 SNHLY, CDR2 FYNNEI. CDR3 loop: CASSAGRQNTEAFF.

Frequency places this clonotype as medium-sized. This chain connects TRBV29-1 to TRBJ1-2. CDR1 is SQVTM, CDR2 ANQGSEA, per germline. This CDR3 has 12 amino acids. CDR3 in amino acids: CSVWGGVRGYTF.

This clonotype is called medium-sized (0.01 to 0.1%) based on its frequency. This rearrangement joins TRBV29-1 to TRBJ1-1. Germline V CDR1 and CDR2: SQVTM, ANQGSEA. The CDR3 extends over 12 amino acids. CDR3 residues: CSVEGRGTEAFF.

CDR3 residues: CASSPNPGDSTSNYGYTF. The chain recombines TRBV27 with TRBJ1-2; the D gene TCRdb calls, TRBD1, cannot be checked with no DNA. The CDR3 is made up of 18 amino acids. The germline V gene has CDR1 MNHEY and CDR2 SMNVEV (reference sequence).

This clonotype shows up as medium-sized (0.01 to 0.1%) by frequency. CDR3 in amino acids: CASSYAGSYEQYF. This chain joins TRBV7-2 and TRBJ2-7. This CDR3 has 13 residues. From germline, CDR1 is SGHTA and CDR2 FQGNSA.

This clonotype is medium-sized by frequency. CDR3 sequence reads: CASSQTHTGNTEAFF. V and J are TRBV4-3 and TRBJ1-1; TCRdb's D call of TRBD1 is untestable without DNA. CDR3 length: 15 amino acids. Germline loops: CDR1 LGHNA, CDR2 YSLEER.

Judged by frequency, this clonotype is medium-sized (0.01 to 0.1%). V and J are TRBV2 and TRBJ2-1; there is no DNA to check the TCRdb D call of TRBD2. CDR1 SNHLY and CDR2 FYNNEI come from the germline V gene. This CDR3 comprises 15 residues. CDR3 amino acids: CASSATSGGRNEQFF.

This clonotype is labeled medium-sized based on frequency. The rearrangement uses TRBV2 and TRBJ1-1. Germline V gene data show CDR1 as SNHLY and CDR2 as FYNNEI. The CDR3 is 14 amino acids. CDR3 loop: CASSELRTIIEAFF.

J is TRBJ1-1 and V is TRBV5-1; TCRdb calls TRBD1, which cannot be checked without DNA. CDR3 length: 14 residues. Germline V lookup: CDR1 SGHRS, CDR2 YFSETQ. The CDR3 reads CASSSQGSYTEAFF.

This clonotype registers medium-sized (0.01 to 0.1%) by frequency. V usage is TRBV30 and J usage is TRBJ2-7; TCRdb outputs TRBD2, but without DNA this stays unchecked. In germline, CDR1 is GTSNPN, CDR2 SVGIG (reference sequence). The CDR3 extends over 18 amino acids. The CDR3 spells CAWSTDWSRDRRSYEQYF.

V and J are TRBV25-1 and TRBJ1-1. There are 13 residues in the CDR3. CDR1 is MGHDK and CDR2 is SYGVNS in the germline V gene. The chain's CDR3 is CASSELLLGEAFF. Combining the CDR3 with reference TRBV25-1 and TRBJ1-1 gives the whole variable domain EADIYQTPRYLVIGTGKKITLECSQTMGHDKMYWYQQDPGMELHLIHYSYGVNSTEKGDLSSESTVSRIRTEHFPLTLESARPSHTSQYLCASSELLLGEAFFGQGTRLTVV.

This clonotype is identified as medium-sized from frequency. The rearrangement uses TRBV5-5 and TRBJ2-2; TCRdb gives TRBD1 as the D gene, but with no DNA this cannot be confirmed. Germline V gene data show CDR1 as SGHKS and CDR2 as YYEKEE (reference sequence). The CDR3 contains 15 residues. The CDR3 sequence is CASSIGQVATGELFF.

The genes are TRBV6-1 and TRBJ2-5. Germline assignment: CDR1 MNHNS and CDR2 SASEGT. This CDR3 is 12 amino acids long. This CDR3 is CASSESGETQYF.

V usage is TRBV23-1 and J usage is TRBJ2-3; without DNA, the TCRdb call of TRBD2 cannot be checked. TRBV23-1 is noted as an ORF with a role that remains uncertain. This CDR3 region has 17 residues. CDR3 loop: CASSQSRSERFTDTQYF.